These 15 T cell receptor beta chains came from one sample sequenced in a study of CD8 T cells in ankylosing spondylitis. Study-level results: A TCR beta motif of eight highly homologous variants appeared characteristic of ankylosing spondylitis blood.

Each CDR3 protein is one row after TCRdb ran MiXCR on the 5' RACE reads. The top ten clones hold over 0.9% of a sample with around 440,000 distinct CDR3 sequences, 15% to 20% of them seen once. For these receptors, no antigen is known. The source material was blood, either unsorted or a sorted T cell fraction (not recorded which). These receptors all stem from a male donor with ankylosing spondylitis.

The rearrangement joins TRBV6-1 to TRBJ2-7; tentative D call: TRBD2 (6 bases). CDR1 MNHNS and CDR2 SASEGT come from the germline V gene. The V end was cut by 6 bases, the J end by 2 bases, with 20 bases between. This CDR3 comprises 16 residues. In nucleotides, the CDR3 is TGTGCCAGCAGCCGTGGGACTCGCCCGGGTGCCTACGAGCAGTACTTC. Amino acid sequence: CASSRGTRPGAYEQYF.

This clonotype was recorded a few times. The chain has TRBV7-6 and TRBJ2-3; 9 bases fit TRBD1. Germline-derived CDR1 and CDR2 are SGHVS and FNYEAQ. The ends lost 4 bases at V and 4 bases at J; junction bases unmatched: 0. This CDR3 has 13 amino acids. CDR3 bases: TGTGCCAGCAGCTGGACAGGGGCAGATACGCAGTATTTT. This translates into CASSWTGADTQYF.

This chain connects TRBV7-9 to TRBJ2-5; 8 bases are shared with TRBD1. V gave up 4 bases and J gave up 4 bases; unmatched junction bases: 5. CDR1 is SEHNR, CDR2 FQNEAQ, per germline (reference sequence). The length of the CDR3 is 14 residues. The chain's CDR3 is CASSSGQGPETQYF. CDR3 DNA: TGTGCCAGCAGCTCCGGACAGGGTCCAGAGACCCAGTACTTC.

The sample holds a few counts of this clonotype. The chain combines TRBV20-1 with TRBJ1-1; D possibly corresponds to TRBD1 (5 bases). The CDR3 length is 12 residues. The V gene lost 3 bases and the J gene lost 4 bases, with 9 bases spanning the gap. Germline V gene sequence: CDR1 DFQATT, CDR2 SNEGSKA (reference sequence). The CDR3 nucleotides read TGCAGTGCTAGCCTACAGGCCACTGAAGCTTTCTTT. Translation: CSASLQATEAFF.

In this sample, this clonotype turned up a few times. The chain recombines TRBV7-9 with TRBJ2-3, with TRBD1 matching over 11 bases. The CDR3 loop spans 17 amino acids. The germline V gene has CDR1 SEHNR and CDR2 FQNEAQ (reference sequence). Trimming cost V 3 bases and J 3 bases; bases outside gene matches: 8. Here the CDR3 reads CASSFSGTGGRTDTQYF. The CDR3 nucleotides are TGTGCCAGCAGCTTCAGCGGGACAGGGGGTAGAACAGATACGCAGTATTTT.

The chain couples TRBV30 to TRBJ2-7; 7 bases fit TRBD1. The CDR3 has 16 amino acids. The germline V gene has CDR1 GTSNPN and CDR2 SVGIG (reference sequence). V was pared by 0 bases and J by 2 bases, with 10 bases of the junction left unmatched. For the CDR3, the DNA is TGTGCCTGGAGTGTACTCCCGACAGGGCGAACCTACGAGCAGTACTTC. Protein: CAWSVLPTGRTYEQYF.

The CDR3 here is CAWIGTGLAGGPPFF. The CDR3 DNA sequence: TGTGCCTGGATAGGTACGGGACTAGCGGGAGGGCCCCCGTTCTTC. This rearrangement joins TRBV30 to TRBJ2-1; 16 bases fit TRBD2. Germline trimming cut 4 bases from V and 15 bases from J; bases unmatched to any gene: 12. Germline CDR1 GTSNPN, CDR2 SVGIG (reference sequence). The CDR3 sequence is 15 residues long.

The chain employs TRBV5-6 and TRBJ2-7; unclear D gene. Germline CDR1 SGHDT, CDR2 YYEEEE. The CDR3 extends over 11 amino acids. Trimming pared 3 bases from V and 4 bases from J, leaving 5 bases between. The CDR3 loop reads CASSYKYEQYF. In nucleotides, the CDR3 is TGTGCCAGCAGCTATAAATACGAGCAGTACTTC.

This clonotype was counted ten times or more. The V call is TRBV7-6, the J call TRBJ2-3; 14 bases map to TRBD2. The CDR3 runs 20 residues. The ends lost 6 bases at V and 0 bases at J; junction bases unmatched: 14. The germline V gene encodes CDR1 SGHVS and CDR2 FNYEAQ. The CDR3 DNA reads TGTGCCAGCAGTCTTAGAAGGAGACTAGCGGGGGGGACTAGCACAGATACGCAGTATTTT. Its translation is CASSLRRRLAGGTSTDTQYF.

This chain connects TRBV3-1 to TRBJ2-1, with D tentatively TRBD2 (5 bases). The germline V gene encodes CDR1 LGHDT and CDR2 YNNKEL (reference sequence). The germline V and J ends were trimmed by 4 bases and 0 bases, with 13 bases remaining between them. CDR3 size: 16 residues. DNA for the CDR3: TGTGCCAGCAGCCCCCCGGGAACCTACTCCTACAATGAGCAGTTCTTC. Amino acid sequence: CASSPPGTYSYNEQFF.

The chain uses TRBV11-3 and TRBJ2-1; either TRBD1 or TRBD2 may supply D (5 bases each). Trimming removed 3 bases from V and 4 bases from J, with 16 bases in between. CDR1 is SGHNT and CDR2 is YENEEA in the germline V gene. The CDR3 contains 16 residues. This chain's CDR3 is CASSFKRGITYNEQFF. The DNA for the CDR3 is TGTGCCAGCAGCTTCAAGAGGGGAATAACATACAATGAGCAGTTCTTC. Complete variable domain (other parts from reference TRBV11-3 and TRBJ2-1): EAGVVQSPRYKIIEKKQPVAFWCNPISGHNTLYWYLQNLGQGPELLIRYENEEAVDDSQLPKDRFSAERLKGVDSTLKIQPAELGDSAVYLCASSFKRGITYNEQFFGPGTRLTVL.

The chain joins TRBV6-2 or TRBV6-3 to TRBJ1-5, with D possibly being TRBD1 (5 bases). Trimming removed 2 bases at V and 9 bases at J, with 14 bases between. Germline V lookup: CDR1 MNHEY, CDR2 SVGEGT. The CDR3 runs 14 residues. CDR3 sequence: CASSYDAGRRPQHF. For the CDR3, the DNA is TGTGCCAGCAGTTACGACGCAGGGCGGAGGCCCCAGCATTTT.

The V and J genes are TRBV11-2 and TRBJ1-3; 9 nucleotides line up with TRBD1. The J segment lost 1 base and the V segment lost 1 base, leaving 11 bases of the junction unmatched. This CDR3 contains 19 residues. Germline V gene sequence: CDR1 SGHAT, CDR2 FQNNGV. The CDR3 spells CASSLGGTGSFWSGNTIYF. DNA of the CDR3: TGTGCCAGCAGCTTAGGTGGGACAGGGTCCTTTTGGTCTGGAAACACCATATATTTT.

This clonotype was recorded a few times. This sequence joins TRBV2 and TRBJ1-1; 8 nucleotides match TRBD1. This CDR3 has 13 residues. Germline-derived CDR1 and CDR2 are SNHLY and FYNNEI. Trimming removed 5 bases from V and 8 bases from J; junction bases left unmatched: 7. The CDR3 DNA sequence: TGTGCCAGCAGTCCGAGGACAGGGCGGGAAGCTTTCTTT. Its protein product is CASSPRTGREAFF.

V and J are TRBV20-1 and TRBJ2-1; 10 bases are shared with TRBD2. Germline loops: CDR1 DFQATT, CDR2 SNEGSKA (reference sequence). The CDR3 consists of 15 residues. V shed 3 bases, J shed 4 bases, and the junction held 6 bases outside the gene matches. Here the CDR3 reads CSASLAGGKYNEQFF. CDR3 DNA: TGCAGTGCTAGTTTAGCGGGGGGCAAGTACAATGAGCAGTTCTTC.